This T cell receptor beta chain was observed in a study of blood T cell repertoires in COVID-19. Study background: The United States, Italy and Spain were the sources of the acute and convalescent COVID-19 samples.

Using immunoSEQ multiplex PCR, the repertoire was profiled, and TCRdb retains in-frame clones only, with some absent. Of over 70,000 clones listed, 60% to 85% are singletons. Germline V gene data show CDR1 as LNHNV and CDR2 as YYDKDF (reference sequence). Trimming shortened V by 5 bases and J by 8 bases, and 16 bases separated the two germline ends. The CDR3 totals 14 residues. The sequence came from a human donor in a cohort sampled during active COVID-19. The sequencing sample was made of peripheral blood. The chain has TRBV15 and TRBJ2-1, with D maybe TRBD2 (6 bases). This CDR3 is CATSRRGEAYEQFF. CDR3 nucleotide sequence: TGTGCCACCAGCCGGCGGGGAGAGGCCTATGAGCAGTTCTTC.